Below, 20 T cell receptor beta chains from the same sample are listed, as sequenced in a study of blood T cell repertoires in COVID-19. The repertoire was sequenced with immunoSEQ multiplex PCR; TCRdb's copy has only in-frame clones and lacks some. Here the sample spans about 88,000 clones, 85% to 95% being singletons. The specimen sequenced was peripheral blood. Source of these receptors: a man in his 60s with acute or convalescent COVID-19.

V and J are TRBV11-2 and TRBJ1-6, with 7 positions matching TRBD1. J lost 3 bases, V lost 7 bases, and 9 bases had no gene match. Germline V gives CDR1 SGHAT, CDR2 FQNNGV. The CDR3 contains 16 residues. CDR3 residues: CASTHGAGGYNSPLHF. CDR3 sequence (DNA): TGTGCCAGCACCCACGGGGCAGGGGGCTATAATTCACCCCTCCACTTT. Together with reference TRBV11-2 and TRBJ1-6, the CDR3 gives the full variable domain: EAGVAQSPRYKIIEKRQSVAFWCNPISGHATLYWYQQILGQGPKLLIQFQNNGVVDDSQLPKDRFSAERLKGVDSTLKIQPAKLEDSAVYLCASTHGAGGYNSPLHFGNGTRLTVT.

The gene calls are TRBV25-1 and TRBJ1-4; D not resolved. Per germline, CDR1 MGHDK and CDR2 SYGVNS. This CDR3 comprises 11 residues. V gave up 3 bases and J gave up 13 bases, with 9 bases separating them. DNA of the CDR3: TGTGCCAGCAGTGATCTTTCAGGACTGTTTTTT. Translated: CASSDLSGLFF.

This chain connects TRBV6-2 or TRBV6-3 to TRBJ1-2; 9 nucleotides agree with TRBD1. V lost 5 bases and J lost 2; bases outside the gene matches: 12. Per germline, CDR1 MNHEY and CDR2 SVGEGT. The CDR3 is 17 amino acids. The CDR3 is CASSPDTRDRANYGYTF. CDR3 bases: TGTGCCAGCAGTCCGGATACCCGGGACAGGGCGAACTATGGCTACACCTTC.

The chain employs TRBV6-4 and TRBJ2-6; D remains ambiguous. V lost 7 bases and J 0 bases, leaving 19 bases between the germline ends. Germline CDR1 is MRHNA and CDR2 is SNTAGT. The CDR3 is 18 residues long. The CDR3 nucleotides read TGTGCCAGCAACACCAATTTCCGGGTTAGCTCTGGGGCCAACGTCCTGACTTTC. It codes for CASNTNFRVSSGANVLTF.

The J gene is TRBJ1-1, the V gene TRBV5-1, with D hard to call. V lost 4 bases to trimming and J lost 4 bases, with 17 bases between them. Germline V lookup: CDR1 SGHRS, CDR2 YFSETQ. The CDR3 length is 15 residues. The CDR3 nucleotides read TGCGCCAGCAGCCTTGGAGGGTTGGGTAGCACTGAAGCTTTCTTT. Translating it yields CASSLGGLGSTEAFF. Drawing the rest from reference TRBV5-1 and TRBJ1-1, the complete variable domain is KAGVTQTPRYLIKTRGQQVTLSCSPISGHRSVSWYQQTPGQGLQFLFEYFSETQRNKGNFPGRFSGRQFSNSRSEMNVSTLELGDSALYLCASSLGGLGSTEAFFGQGTRLTVV.

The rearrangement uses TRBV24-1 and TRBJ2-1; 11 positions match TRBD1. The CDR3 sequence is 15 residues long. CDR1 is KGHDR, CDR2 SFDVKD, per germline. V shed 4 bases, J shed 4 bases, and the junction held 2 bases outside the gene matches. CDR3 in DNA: TGTGCCACCAGTGAGGGGACAGGGGGGTACAATGAGCAGTTCTTC. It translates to CATSEGTGGYNEQFF.

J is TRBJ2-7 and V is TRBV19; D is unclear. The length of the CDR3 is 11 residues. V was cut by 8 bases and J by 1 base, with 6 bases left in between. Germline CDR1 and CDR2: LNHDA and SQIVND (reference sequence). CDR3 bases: TGTGCCAGTGCTACTTCCTACGAGCAGTACTTC. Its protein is CASATSYEQYF.

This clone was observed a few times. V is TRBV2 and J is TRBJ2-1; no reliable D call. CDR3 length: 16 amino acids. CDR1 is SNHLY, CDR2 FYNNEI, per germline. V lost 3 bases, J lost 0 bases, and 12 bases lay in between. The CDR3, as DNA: TGTGCCAGCAGTGAGGATCTCTACAGCTCCTACAATGAGCAGTTCTTC. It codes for CASSEDLYSSYNEQFF.

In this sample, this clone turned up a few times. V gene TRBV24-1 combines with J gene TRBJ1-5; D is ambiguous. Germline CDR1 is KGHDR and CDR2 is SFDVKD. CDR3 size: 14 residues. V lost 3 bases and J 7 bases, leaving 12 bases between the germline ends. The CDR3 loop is CATSDRGSEQPQHF. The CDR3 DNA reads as TGTGCCACCAGTGATCGGGGAAGCGAACAGCCCCAGCATTTT.

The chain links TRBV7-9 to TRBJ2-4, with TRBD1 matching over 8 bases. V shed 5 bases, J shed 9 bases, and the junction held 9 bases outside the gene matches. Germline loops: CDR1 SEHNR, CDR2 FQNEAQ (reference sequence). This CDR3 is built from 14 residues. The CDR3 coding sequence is TGTGCCAGCAGCCAAGGACAGGGACGGACCATTCAGTACTTC. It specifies CASSQGQGRTIQYF.

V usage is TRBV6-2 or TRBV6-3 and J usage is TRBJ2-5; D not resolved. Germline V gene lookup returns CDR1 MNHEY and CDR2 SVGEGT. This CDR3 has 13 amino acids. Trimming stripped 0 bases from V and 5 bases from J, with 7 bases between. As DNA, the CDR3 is TGTGCCAGCAGTTACTCCGACTGGGAGACCCAGTACTTC. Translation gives CASSYSDWETQYF.

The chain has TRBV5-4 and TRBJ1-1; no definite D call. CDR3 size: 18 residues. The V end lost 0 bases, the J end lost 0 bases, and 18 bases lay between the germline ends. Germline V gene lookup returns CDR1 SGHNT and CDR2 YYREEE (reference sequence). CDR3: CASSLGPAGNRMNTEAFF. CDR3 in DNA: TGTGCCAGCAGCTTGGGCCCCGCGGGCAACCGAATGAACACTGAAGCTTTCTTT.

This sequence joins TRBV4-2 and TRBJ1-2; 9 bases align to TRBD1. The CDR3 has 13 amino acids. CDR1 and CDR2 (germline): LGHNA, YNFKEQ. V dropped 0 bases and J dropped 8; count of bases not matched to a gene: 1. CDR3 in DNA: TGTGCCAGCAGCCAAGAGACAGGGGGGGGCTACACCTTC. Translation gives CASSQETGGGYTF.

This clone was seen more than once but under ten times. The CDR3 region is CASSHMLAGEYGELFF. The CDR3 nucleotides read TGTGCCAGCAGCCATATGTTAGCGGGAGAATACGGGGAGCTGTTTTTT. The chain employs TRBV11-1 and TRBJ2-2; 9 positions match TRBD2. The CDR3 runs to 16 residues. CDR1 and CDR2 from the germline V gene are SGHAT and FQDESV (reference sequence). Germline trimming cut 5 bases from V and 7 bases from J; bases unmatched to any gene: 11.

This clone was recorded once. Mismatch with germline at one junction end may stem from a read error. CDR3 in DNA: TGTGCCAGCAGCTTAGAGGGGGGACTGTTTTTCTTC. The encoded protein is CASSLEGGLFFF. V usage is TRBV11-3 and J usage is TRBJ2-7; TRBD2 might be the D (6 bases). CDR1 is SGHNT and CDR2 is YENEEA in the germline V gene. The CDR3 runs 12 residues.

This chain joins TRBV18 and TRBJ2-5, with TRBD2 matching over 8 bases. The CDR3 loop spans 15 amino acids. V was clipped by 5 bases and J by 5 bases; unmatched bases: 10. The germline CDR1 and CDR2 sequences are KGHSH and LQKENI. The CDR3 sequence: CASSLLAGPEETQYF. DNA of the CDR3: TGTGCCAGCTCATTATTAGCGGGACCCGAGGAGACCCAGTACTTC.

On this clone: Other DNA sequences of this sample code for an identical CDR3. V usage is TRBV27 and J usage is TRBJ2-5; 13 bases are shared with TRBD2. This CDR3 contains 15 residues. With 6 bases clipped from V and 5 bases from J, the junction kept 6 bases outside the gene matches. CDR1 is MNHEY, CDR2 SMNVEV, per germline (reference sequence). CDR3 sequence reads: CASSLGTSGMETQYF. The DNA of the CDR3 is TGTGCCAGCAGCCTCGGGACTAGCGGGATGGAGACCCAGTACTTC.

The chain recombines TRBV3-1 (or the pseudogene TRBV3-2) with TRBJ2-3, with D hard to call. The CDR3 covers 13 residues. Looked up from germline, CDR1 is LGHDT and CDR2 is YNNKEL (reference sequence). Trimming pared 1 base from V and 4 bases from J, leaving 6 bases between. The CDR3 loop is CASSQALADTQYF. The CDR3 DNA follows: TGTGCCAGCAGCCAAGCATTAGCAGATACGCAGTATTTT.

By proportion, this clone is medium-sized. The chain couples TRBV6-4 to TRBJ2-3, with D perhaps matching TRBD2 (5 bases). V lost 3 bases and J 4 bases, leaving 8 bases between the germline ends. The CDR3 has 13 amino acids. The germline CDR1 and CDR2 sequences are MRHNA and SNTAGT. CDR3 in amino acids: CASSDSSSDTQYF. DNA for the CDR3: TGTGCCAGCAGTGATTCTAGCTCAGATACGCAGTATTTT.

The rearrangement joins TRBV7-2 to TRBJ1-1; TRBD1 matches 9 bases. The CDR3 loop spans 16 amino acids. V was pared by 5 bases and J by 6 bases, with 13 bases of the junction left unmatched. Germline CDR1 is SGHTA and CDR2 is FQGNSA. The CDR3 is CASSPWTGDFKPEAFF. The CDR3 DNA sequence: TGTGCCAGCAGCCCCTGGACAGGGGATTTCAAACCTGAAGCTTTCTTT. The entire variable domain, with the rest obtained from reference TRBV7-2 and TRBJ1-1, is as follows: GAGVSQSPSNKVTEKGKDVELRCDPISGHTALYWYRQSLGQGLEFLIYFQGNSAPDKSGLPSDRFSAERTGGSVSTLTIQRTQQEDSAVYLCASSPWTGDFKPEAFFGQGTRLTVV.